Each of the 27 T cell receptor beta chains below was sequenced from the same sample in a study of blood T cells in healthy people across ages. Alongside a J-beta primer mix, a sample-barcoded 5' primer served in a second PCR lasting roughly 7 to 12 cycles. MiXCR, applied by TCRdb to the 5' RACE reads, yields one record per CDR3 protein. This table holds about a million distinct CDR3 sequences, approximately 50% found once. The sample comprised blood. Receptors were obtained from a woman aged 55-70 years in good health.

The chain joins TRBV7-9 to TRBJ2-3; D unclear. The V end was cut by 3 bases, the J end by 0 bases, with 25 bases between. This CDR3 comprises 20 residues. Per germline, CDR1 SEHNR and CDR2 FQNEAQ (reference sequence). This CDR3 is CASSFDQYTGLRRSTDTQYF. As DNA, the CDR3 is TGTGCCAGCAGCTTTGATCAGTATACCGGCCTACGACGTAGCACAGATACGCAGTATTTT.

The table lists this clonotype with a few counts. CDR3 DNA sequence: TGCGCCAGCAGCTTGGCCGACTCCGGGACACACTACGAGCAGTACTTC. Translation: CASSLADSGTHYEQYF. V is TRBV5-1 and J is TRBJ2-7, with D possibly matching TRBD1 (6 bases). The V end lost 0 bases, the J end lost 3 bases, and 16 bases lay between the germline ends. This CDR3 is 16 amino acids long. Germline CDR1 and CDR2: SGHRS and YFSETQ. Full variable domain (missing parts from reference TRBV5-1 and TRBJ2-7): KAGVTQTPRYLIKTRGQQVTLSCSPISGHRSVSWYQQTPGQGLQFLFEYFSETQRNKGNFPGRFSGRQFSNSRSEMNVSTLELGDSALYLCASSLADSGTHYEQYFGPGTRLTVT.

The chain is built from TRBV20-1 and TRBJ2-3; possible D gene TRBD2, 6 bases. The CDR3 length is 16 residues. V was clipped by 0 bases and J by 6 bases, with 19 bases between them. The germline gives CDR1 DFQATT, CDR2 SNEGSKA (reference sequence). In DNA form, the CDR3 reads TGCAGTGCTAGAGATCTGTTACGGGAGTGGGAGGATACGCAGTATTTT. The encoded protein is CSARDLLREWEDTQYF.

This clonotype has just a few counts. This chain joins TRBV4-1 and TRBJ1-5, with a weak D call TRBD1 (5 bases). The CDR3 runs 15 residues. Trimming pared 3 bases from V and 1 base from J, leaving 10 bases between. The germline CDR1 and CDR2 sequences are MGHRA and YSYEKL. The CDR3 bases are TGCGCCAGCAGCCAGGGACGCTTGAGCAATCAGCCCCAGCATTTT. Its translation: CASSQGRLSNQPQHF.

This clonotype was counted only a few times. V gene TRBV4-1 combines with J gene TRBJ2-1; D might be TRBD2 (7 bases). The germline V gene encodes CDR1 MGHRA and CDR2 YSYEKL. CDR3 length: 15 residues. V gave up 7 bases and J gave up 6 bases, with 19 bases separating them. CDR3 residues: CASTPGGQRTNEQFF. DNA of the CDR3: TGCGCCAGCACCCCGGGGGGCCAGAGGACCAATGAGCAGTTCTTC.

The V and J genes are TRBV4-2 and TRBJ2-4, with D tentatively TRBD2 (6 bases). The DNA end lines up better with TRBJ2-7; the J call may be wrong. This CDR3 spans 18 amino acids. CDR1 is LGHNA, CDR2 YNFKEQ, per germline. The CDR3 region is CASSQAHSGGVPLYEQYF. DNA for the CDR3: TGTGCCAGCAGCCAAGCTCACTCGGGCGGGGTCCCCCTCTACGAGCAGTACTTC.

This clonotype was counted only a few times. The chain has TRBV29-1 and TRBJ1-2; no reliable D call. Germline CDR1 and CDR2: SQVTM and ANQGSEA. V was trimmed by 4 bases and J by 6 bases, leaving 6 bases between them. The CDR3 runs to 10 residues. DNA for the CDR3: TGCAGCGTTGTAGGGAATGGCTACACCTTC. It yields the protein CSVVGNGYTF.

V usage is TRBV29-1 and J usage is TRBJ2-5; D gene uncertain. This CDR3 comprises 11 residues. CDR1 is SQVTM and CDR2 is ANQGSEA in the germline V gene. Trimming shortened V by 0 bases and J by 12 bases, and 11 bases separated the two germline ends. CDR3 nucleotide sequence: TGCAGCGTTGAAGACGCAGTTCAGAAGTACTTC. Its translation: CSVEDAVQKYF.

This clonotype was detected many times. The CDR3 protein is CASSSPGFHEQYF. CDR3 DNA: TGTGCCAGCAGTTCCCCGGGGTTCCACGAGCAGTACTTC. This chain joins TRBV5-5 and TRBJ2-7; D may be TRBD2 (5 bases). The CDR3 spans 13 residues. From germline, CDR1 is SGHKS and CDR2 YYEKEE (reference sequence). The ends were cut back, 5 bases at V and 5 bases at J, with 14 bases in the middle.

The table lists this clonotype with a few counts. V usage is TRBV5-5 and J usage is TRBJ2-7; 7 positions match TRBD1. The CDR3 runs 16 residues. CDR1 SGHKS and CDR2 YYEKEE come from the germline V gene (reference sequence). V shed 4 bases, J shed 0 bases, and the junction held 10 bases outside the gene matches. CDR3 coding DNA: TGTGCCAGCAGCCGGACCGGGACAGAGGTCTCCTACGAGCAGTACTTC. As protein: CASSRTGTEVSYEQYF.

The chain uses TRBV27 and TRBJ1-2; D perhaps matches TRBD1 (6 bases). The germline V gene encodes CDR1 MNHEY and CDR2 SMNVEV (reference sequence). V lost 7 bases, J lost 5 bases, and 11 bases lay in between. The CDR3 is made up of 12 amino acids. For the CDR3, the DNA is TGTGCCAGCAAGGGGGTTGGGTATGGCTACACCTTC. Translating gives CASKGVGYGYTF.

The chain has TRBV21-1 and TRBJ1-5. TRBV21-1 is a recognized pseudogene. This CDR3 spans 16 amino acids. Written as DNA, the CDR3 is TGTGCCAGCAGCAAAGGGGAGGCGAAGCTAAGGGAGCCCCAGCATTTT. Residues: CASSKGEAKLREPQHF.

This clonotype was seen more than once but under ten times. The CDR3 is CAKGRTGVNEQYF. As DNA, the CDR3 is TGTGCCAAAGGCCGGACAGGGGTAAACGAGCAGTACTTC. This chain uses TRBV10-3 with TRBJ2-7, with 9 bases identical to TRBD1. The germline V gene encodes CDR1 ENHRY and CDR2 SYGVKD. After removal of 10 bases from V and 5 bases from J, the junction contained 9 bases not matched to a gene. This CDR3 is built from 13 residues.

In this sample, this clonotype turned up a few times. The genes are TRBV2 and TRBJ2-4; TRBD2 agrees at 13 bases. The closer fit of TRBJ2-7 to the DNA end suggests the J call may be wrong. The length of the CDR3 is 14 residues. Germline CDR1 is SNHLY and CDR2 is FYNNEI. The CDR3 sequence is CASSGTSGRGEQYF. The CDR3 DNA follows: TGTGCCAGCAGTGGGACTAGCGGGAGAGGCGAGCAGTACTTC.

The genes are TRBV7-8 and TRBJ2-1; TRBD1 matches 7 bases. Germline V gives CDR1 SGHVS, CDR2 FQNEAQ. Trimming removed 4 bases from V and 2 bases from J; junction bases left unmatched: 5. The CDR3 is 15 amino acids. The chain's CDR3 is CASSYRDSPYNEQFF. The CDR3 region has the DNA TGTGCCAGCAGCTACCGGGACAGTCCCTACAATGAGCAGTTCTTC.

The chain carries TRBV6-5 and TRBJ1-1; weak D call: TRBD1 (5 bases). The CDR3 covers 16 residues. Germline-derived CDR1 and CDR2 are MNHEY and SVGAGI. Between the trimmed V and J ends, which lost 2 bases and 1 base, there was a span of 14 bases. CDR3 in DNA: TGTGCCAGCAGTTACAGGTTGAGGACATCGAACACTGAAGCTTTCTTT. It specifies CASSYRLRTSNTEAFF.

The chain carries TRBV29-1 and TRBJ2-3; 9 nucleotides agree with TRBD2. V lost 1 base to trimming and J lost 6 bases; unmatched junction nucleotides: 8. From germline, CDR1 is SQVTM and CDR2 ANQGSEA. This CDR3 is 15 amino acids long. In DNA form, the CDR3 reads TGCAGCGTTGAAGTGCAGCGGGGGGCCGGGGATACGCAGTATTTT. Translation gives CSVEVQRGAGDTQYF.

This chain links TRBV5-1 with TRBJ2-6; D not certain. This CDR3 contains 14 residues. V was shortened by 3 bases and J by 0 bases, with 4 bases between the two germline ends. Germline V gene data show CDR1 as SGHRS and CDR2 as YFSETQ. As DNA, the CDR3 is TGCGCCAGCAGCTCCGACTCTGGGGCCAACGTCCTGACTTTC. Its protein is CASSSDSGANVLTF.

Only a few counts were recorded for this clonotype. V gene TRBV7-9 combines with J gene TRBJ2-5, with D perhaps matching TRBD2 (6 bases). The J call may not be correct, given that the DNA end is closer to TRBJ2-7. Germline CDR1 is SEHNR and CDR2 is FQNEAQ (reference sequence). The CDR3 is 15 amino acids. Written as DNA, the CDR3 is TGTGCCAGCAGCTTACCGAAAACGGGAGCCTACGAGCAGTACTTC. It yields the protein CASSLPKTGAYEQYF.

The chain uses TRBV11-1 and TRBJ2-5; no clear D gene. Germline CDR1 and CDR2: SGHAT and FQDESV (reference sequence). V was pared by 0 bases and J by 4 bases, with 12 bases between. This CDR3 spans 15 amino acids. The CDR3, as DNA: TGTGCCAGCAGCTTAGCGCTCGCTGTCCGAGAGACCCAGTACTTC. Protein: CASSLALAVRETQYF.

The chain uses TRBV12-3 or TRBV12-4 and TRBJ1-2, with D unresolved. The V gene lost 6 bases and the J gene lost 0 bases, with 8 bases spanning the gap. The CDR3 spans 13 residues. The CDR3 reads CASRVGTNYGYTF. The CDR3 region has the DNA TGTGCCAGCAGAGTCGGGACTAACTATGGCTACACCTTC.

This chain connects TRBV4-1 to TRBJ2-7; perhaps TRBD1 as D (5 bases). The CDR3 consists of 15 residues. CDR1 is MGHRA, CDR2 YSYEKL, per germline. The V end lost 0 bases, the J end lost 2 bases, and 11 bases lay between the germline ends. The CDR3 sequence: CASSQEAGPPYEQYF. As DNA, the CDR3 is TGCGCCAGCAGCCAAGAGGCAGGGCCCCCCTACGAGCAGTACTTC.

The chain couples TRBV7-6 to TRBJ2-7, with 13 bases aligning to TRBD2. The end of the DNA is better explained by TRBJ2-5, so the J call may be wrong. The CDR3 consists of 18 residues. Germline V lookup: CDR1 SGHVS, CDR2 FNYEAQ. The CDR3 is CASSLDGTSGISPGTQYF. In DNA form, the CDR3 reads TGTGCCAGCAGCTTAGATGGGACTAGCGGGATATCACCGGGGACCCAGTACTTC.

This clonotype has only one observation. The chain combines TRBV2 with TRBJ2-1, with TRBD2 identical over 7 bases. V was clipped by 2 bases and J by 3 bases; unmatched bases: 7. Germline assignment: CDR1 SNHLY and CDR2 FYNNEI. The CDR3 covers 16 residues. Here the CDR3 DNA reads TGTGCCAGCAGTGAATCAGCGGGACCCATCTACAATGAGCAGTTCTTC. Its protein product is CASSESAGPIYNEQFF.

The chain employs TRBV20-1 and TRBJ2-1, with 9 bases identical to TRBD2. The V and J ends lost 5 bases and 4 bases, in that order; junction bases with no gene match: 6. There are 14 residues in the CDR3. Germline V gene data show CDR1 as DFQATT and CDR2 as SNEGSKA (reference sequence). The CDR3 sequence: CSAVDSGSYNEQFF. CDR3 sequence (DNA): TGCAGTGCTGTAGATAGCGGGAGTTACAATGAGCAGTTCTTC.

The chain is built from TRBV7-2 and TRBJ2-7; D possibly uses TRBD1 or TRBD2 (6 bases each). Trimming took 5 bases from V and 3 from J, leaving 17 bases between them. CDR3 length equals 15 residues. Looked up from germline, CDR1 is SGHTA and CDR2 is FQGNSA. CDR3 sequence: CASSPGAPGIYEQYF. The DNA for the CDR3 is TGTGCCAGCAGCCCGGGGGCCCCCGGAATCTACGAGCAGTACTTC. The variable domain in full, with the rest retrieved from reference TRBV7-2 and TRBJ2-7, is GAGVSQSPSNKVTEKGKDVELRCDPISGHTALYWYRQSLGQGLEFLIYFQGNSAPDKSGLPSDRFSAERTGGSVSTLTIQRTQQEDSAVYLCASSPGAPGIYEQYFGPGTRLTVT.

The chain uses TRBV12-5 and TRBJ2-1; 7 positions agree with TRBD2. Looked up from germline, CDR1 is LGHNT and CDR2 is FRNRAP. The length of the CDR3 is 14 residues. After removal of 3 bases from V and 10 bases from J, the junction contained 9 bases not matched to a gene. CDR3: CASGFVEGAGEQFF. The CDR3 nucleotides read TGTGCTAGTGGTTTTGTAGAGGGAGCGGGGGAGCAGTTCTTC. The full variable domain, rest sourced from reference TRBV12-5 and TRBJ2-1, is DARVTQTPRHKVTEMGQEVTMRCQPILGHNTVFWYRQTMMQGLELLAYFRNRAPLDDSGMPKDRFSAEMPDATLATLKIQPSEPRDSAVYFCASGFVEGAGEQFFGPGTRLTVL.